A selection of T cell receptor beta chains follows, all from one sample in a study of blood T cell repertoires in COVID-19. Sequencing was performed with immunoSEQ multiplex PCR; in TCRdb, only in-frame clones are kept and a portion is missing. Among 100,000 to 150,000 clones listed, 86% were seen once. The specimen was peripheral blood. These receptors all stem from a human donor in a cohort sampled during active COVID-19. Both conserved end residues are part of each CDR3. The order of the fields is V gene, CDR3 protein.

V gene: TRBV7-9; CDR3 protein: CASSLRTGIHNEQFF
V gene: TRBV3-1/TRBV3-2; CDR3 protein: CASSQADYSYNEQFF
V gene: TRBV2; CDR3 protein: CASRRLAGANEQYF
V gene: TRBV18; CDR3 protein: CASSPPNSNTEAFF
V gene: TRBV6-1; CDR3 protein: CASSEGGRSGNTIYF
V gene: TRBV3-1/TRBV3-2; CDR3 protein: CASRPWGSSGTDTQYF
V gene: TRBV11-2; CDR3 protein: CASSPRDNEQFF
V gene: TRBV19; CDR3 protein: CASSRTRDKTYEQYF
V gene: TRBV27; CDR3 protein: CASSSLSIGGGHNEQFF
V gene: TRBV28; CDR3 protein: CASSVGGTNTGELFF
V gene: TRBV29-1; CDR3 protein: CSVEIWDSSYNEQFF